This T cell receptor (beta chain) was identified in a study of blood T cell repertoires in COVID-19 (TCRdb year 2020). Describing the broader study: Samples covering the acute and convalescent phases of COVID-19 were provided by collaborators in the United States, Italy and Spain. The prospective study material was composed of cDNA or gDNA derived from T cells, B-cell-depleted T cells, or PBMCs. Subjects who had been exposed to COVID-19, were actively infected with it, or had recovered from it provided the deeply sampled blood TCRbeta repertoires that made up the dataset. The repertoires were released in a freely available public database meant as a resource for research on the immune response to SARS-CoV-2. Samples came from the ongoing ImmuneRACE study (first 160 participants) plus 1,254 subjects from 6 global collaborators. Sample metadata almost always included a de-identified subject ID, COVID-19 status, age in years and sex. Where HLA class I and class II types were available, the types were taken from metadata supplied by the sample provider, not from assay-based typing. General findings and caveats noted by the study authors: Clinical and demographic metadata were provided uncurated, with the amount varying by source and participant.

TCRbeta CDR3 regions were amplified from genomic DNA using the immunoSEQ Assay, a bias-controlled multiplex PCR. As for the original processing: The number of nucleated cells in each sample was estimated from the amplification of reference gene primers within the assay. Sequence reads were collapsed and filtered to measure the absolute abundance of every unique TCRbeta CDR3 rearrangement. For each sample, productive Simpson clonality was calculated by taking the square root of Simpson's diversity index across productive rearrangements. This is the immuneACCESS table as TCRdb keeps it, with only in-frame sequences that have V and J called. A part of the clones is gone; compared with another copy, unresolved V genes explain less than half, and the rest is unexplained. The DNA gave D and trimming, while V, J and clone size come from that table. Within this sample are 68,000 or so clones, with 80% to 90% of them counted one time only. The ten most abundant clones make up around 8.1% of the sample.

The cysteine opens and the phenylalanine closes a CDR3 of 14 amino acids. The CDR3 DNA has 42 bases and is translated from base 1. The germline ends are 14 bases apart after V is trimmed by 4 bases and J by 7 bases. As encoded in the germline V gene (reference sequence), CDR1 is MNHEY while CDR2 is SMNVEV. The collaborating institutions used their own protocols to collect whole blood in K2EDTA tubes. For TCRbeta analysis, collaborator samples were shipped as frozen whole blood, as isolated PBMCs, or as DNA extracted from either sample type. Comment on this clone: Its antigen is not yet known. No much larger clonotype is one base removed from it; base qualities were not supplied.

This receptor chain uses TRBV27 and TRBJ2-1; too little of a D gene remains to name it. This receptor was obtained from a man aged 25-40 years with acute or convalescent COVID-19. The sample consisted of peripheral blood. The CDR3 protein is CASSYSTLGNEQFF. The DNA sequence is TGTGCCAGCAGTTACTCGACCCTCGGGAATGAGCAGTTCTTC.